This TCR beta chain was found in a study of blood T cell repertoires in COVID-19. Study-level information: Donors in the United States, Italy and Spain gave samples during acute or convalescent COVID-19.

The table came from immunoSEQ multiplex PCR; TCRdb's copy has only in-frame clones and leaves some out. The data show some 94,000 clones, approximately 70% seen once. This clone was seen once. This CDR3 has 15 amino acids. CDR1 and CDR2 from the germline V gene are KGHSH and LQKENI. V dropped 3 bases and J dropped 2 bases, with 13 bases sitting between them. The chain uses TRBV18 and TRBJ2-5; perhaps TRBD1 as D (5 bases). This receptor was taken from a woman in her sixties in a cohort sampled during active or convalescent COVID-19. Sequenced material: peripheral blood. The CDR3 nucleotides read TGTGCCAGCTCACCGGATCGGGCAGGGCAAGAGACCCAGTACTTC. Translation: CASSPDRAGQETQYF. The variable domain in full, completed from reference TRBV18 and TRBJ2-5, reads NAGVMQNPRHLVRRRGQEARLRCSPMKGHSHVYWYRQLPEEGLKFMVYLQKENIIDESGMPKERFSAEFPKEGPSILRIQQVVRGDSAAYFCASSPDRAGQETQYFGPGTRLLVL.